The present T cell receptor (beta chain) was sequenced within a study of blood T cell repertoires in COVID-19. At the level of the study: Samples taken during acute and convalescent COVID-19 were collected in the United States, Italy and Spain.

TCRdb keeps only in-frame clones here, not all; method: immunoSEQ multiplex PCR. Here the sample spans 70,000 to 90,000 clones, roughly 86% being singletons. CDR3 length: 15 residues. CDR1 and CDR2 (germline): LNHDA, SQIVND (reference sequence). With 3 bases clipped from V and 5 bases from J, the junction kept 5 bases outside the gene matches. The sequence came from a man older than 75 with active or convalescent COVID-19. The gene calls are TRBV19 and TRBJ2-4, with 9 bases matching TRBD1. Material for sequencing was peripheral blood. CDR3 region: CASSISDRGQNIQYF. CDR3 nucleotide sequence: TGTGCCAGTAGTATCTCGGACAGGGGTCAAAACATTCAGTACTTC.